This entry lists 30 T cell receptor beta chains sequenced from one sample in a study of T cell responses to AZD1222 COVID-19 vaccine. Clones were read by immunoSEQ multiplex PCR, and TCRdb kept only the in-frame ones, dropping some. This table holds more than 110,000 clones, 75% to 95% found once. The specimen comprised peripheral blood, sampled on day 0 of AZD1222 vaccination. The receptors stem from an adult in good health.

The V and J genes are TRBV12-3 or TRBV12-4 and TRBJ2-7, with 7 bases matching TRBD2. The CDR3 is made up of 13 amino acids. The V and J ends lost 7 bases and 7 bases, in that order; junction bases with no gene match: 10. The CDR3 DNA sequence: TGTGCCAGCAACCCTAGCGGTATGGGAGAGCAGTACTTC. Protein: CASNPSGMGEQYF.

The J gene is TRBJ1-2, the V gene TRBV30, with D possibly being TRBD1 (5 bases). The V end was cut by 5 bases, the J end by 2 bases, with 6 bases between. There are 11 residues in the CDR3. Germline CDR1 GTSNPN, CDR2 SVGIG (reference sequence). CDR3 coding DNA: TGTGCCTGGGGGGACAACTATGGCTACACCTTC. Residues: CAWGDNYGYTF.

CDR3 nucleotide sequence: TGTGCCAGCAGCTCCGACTGGGGGGGGCGCGAAAGTGGCTACACCTTC. This sequence encodes CASSSDWGGRESGYTF. This chain uses TRBV7-8 with TRBJ1-2; TRBD1 might be the D (6 bases). Trimming pared 4 bases from V and 7 bases from J, leaving 22 bases between. CDR3 length: 16 residues. Germline CDR1 and CDR2: SGHVS and FQNEAQ.

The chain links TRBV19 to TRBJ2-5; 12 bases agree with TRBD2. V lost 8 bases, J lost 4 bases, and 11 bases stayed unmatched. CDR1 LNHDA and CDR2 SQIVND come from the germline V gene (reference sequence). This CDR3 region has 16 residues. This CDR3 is CASSSGGALSTETQYF. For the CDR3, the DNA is TGTGCCAGTTCTAGCGGGGGGGCCCTATCAACAGAGACCCAGTACTTC.

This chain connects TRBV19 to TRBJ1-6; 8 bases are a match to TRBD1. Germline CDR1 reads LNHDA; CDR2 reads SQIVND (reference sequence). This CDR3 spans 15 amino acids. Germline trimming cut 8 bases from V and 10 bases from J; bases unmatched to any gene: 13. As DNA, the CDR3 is TGTGCCAGTGAGGGCAGGGGGGACAGGCGATCACCCCTCCACTTT. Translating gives CASEGRGDRRSPLHF.

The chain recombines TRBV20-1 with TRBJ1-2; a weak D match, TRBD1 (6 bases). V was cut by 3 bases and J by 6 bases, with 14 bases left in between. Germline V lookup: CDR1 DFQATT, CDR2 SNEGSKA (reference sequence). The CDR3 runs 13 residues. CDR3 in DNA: TGCAGTGCTAGTAATACAGGGAGAGATGGCTACACCTTC. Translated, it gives CSASNTGRDGYTF.

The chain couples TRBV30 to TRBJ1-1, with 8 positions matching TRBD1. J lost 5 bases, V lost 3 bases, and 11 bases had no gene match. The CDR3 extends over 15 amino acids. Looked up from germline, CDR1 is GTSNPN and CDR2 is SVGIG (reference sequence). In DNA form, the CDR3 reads TGTGCCTGGAGAAACAGGGGGAGATTGGGGACTGAAGCTTTCTTT. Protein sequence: CAWRNRGRLGTEAFF.

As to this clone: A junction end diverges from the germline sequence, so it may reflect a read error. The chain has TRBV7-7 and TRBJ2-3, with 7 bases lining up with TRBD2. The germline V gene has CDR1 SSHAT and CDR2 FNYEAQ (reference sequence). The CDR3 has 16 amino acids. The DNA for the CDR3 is TGTGCTAGCAGCTTAGGAGCTAGCGGAAGCACAGATACGCAGTATTTT. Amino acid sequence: CASSLGASGSTDTQYF.

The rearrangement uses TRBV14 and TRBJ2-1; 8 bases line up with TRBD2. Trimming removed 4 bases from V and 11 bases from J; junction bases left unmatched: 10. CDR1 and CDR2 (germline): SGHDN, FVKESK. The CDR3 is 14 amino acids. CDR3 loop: CASSPQRAGGKQFF. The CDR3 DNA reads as TGTGCCAGCAGCCCCCAGCGGGCGGGGGGTAAGCAGTTCTTC. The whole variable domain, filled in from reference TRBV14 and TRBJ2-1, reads EAGVTQFPSHSVIEKGQTVTLRCDPISGHDNLYWYRRVMGKEIKFLLHFVKESKQDESGMPNNRFLAERTGGTYSTLKVQPAELEDSGVYFCASSPQRAGGKQFFGPGTRLTVL.

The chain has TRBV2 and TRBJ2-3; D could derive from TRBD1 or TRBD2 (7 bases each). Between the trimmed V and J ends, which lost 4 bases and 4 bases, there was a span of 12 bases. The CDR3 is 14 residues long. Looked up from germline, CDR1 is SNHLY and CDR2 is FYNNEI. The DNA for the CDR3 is TGTGCCAGCAGTGGGGAGGGGGCCCCAGATACGCAGTATTTT. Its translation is CASSGEGAPDTQYF.

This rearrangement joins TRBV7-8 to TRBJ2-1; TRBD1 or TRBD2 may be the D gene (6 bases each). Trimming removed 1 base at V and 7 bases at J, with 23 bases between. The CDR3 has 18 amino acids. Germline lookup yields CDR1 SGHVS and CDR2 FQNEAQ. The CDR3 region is CASSLVWGPPRRGNEQFF. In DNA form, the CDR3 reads TGTGCCAGCAGCTTAGTTTGGGGGCCTCCCCGGAGGGGGAATGAGCAGTTCTTC. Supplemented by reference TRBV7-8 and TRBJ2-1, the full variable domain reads GAGVSQSPRYKVAKRGQDVALRCDPISGHVSLFWYQQALGQGPEFLTYFQNEAQLDKSGLPSDRFFAERPEGSVSTLKIQRTQQEDSAVYLCASSLVWGPPRRGNEQFFGPGTRLTVL.

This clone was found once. CDR3 residues: CASSPESSIAGIDEQYF. DNA for the CDR3: TGTGCCAGCAGCCCGGAGAGCTCAATAGCGGGTATAGACGAGCAGTACTTC. The V and J genes are TRBV4-2 and TRBJ2-7; 7 bases align to TRBD2. The V segment lost 4 bases and the J segment 5 bases; nucleotides outside the gene matches: 17. The CDR3 spans 17 residues. Germline loops: CDR1 LGHNA, CDR2 YNFKEQ.

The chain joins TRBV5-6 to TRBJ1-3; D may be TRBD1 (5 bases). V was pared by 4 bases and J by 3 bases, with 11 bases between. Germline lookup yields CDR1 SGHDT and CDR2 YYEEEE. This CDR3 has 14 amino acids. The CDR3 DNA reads TGTGCCAGCAGCCCCGGGGGGGTTGGAAACACCATATATTTT. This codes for CASSPGGVGNTIYF.

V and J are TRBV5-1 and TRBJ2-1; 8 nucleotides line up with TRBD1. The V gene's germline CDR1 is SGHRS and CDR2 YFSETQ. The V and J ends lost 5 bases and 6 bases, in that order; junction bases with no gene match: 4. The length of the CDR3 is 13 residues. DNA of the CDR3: TGCGCCAGCAGTTTAGACAGGGGCAATGAGCAGTTCTTC. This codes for CASSLDRGNEQFF.

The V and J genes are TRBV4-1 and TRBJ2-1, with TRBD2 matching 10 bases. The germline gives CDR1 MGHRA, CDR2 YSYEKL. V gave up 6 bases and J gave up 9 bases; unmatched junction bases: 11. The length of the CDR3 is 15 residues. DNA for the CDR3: TGCGCCAGCAGATTAGCGGGGGGCCGGGTTGGTGAGCAGTTCTTC. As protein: CASRLAGGRVGEQFF.

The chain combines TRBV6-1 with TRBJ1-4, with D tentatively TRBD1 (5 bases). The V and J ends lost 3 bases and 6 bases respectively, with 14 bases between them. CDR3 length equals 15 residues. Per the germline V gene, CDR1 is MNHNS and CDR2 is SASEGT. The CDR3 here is CASSDGGGIYEKLFF. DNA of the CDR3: TGTGCCAGCAGTGACGGTGGGGGGATATATGAAAAACTGTTTTTT.

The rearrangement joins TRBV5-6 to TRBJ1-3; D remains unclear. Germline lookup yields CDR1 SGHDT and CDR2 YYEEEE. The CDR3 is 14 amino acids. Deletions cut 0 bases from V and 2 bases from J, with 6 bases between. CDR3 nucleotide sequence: TGTGCCAGCAGCTTGGGGACTCCTGGAAACACCATATATTTT. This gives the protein CASSLGTPGNTIYF.

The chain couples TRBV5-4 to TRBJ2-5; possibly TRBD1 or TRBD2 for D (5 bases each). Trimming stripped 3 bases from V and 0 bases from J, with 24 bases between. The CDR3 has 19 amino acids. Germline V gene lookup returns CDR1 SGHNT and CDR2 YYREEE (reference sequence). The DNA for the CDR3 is TGTGCCAGCAGCTCAATTGGGGACGGCGAGACAGAGTACCAAGAGACCCAGTACTTC. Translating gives CASSSIGDGETEYQETQYF.

Here the CDR3 reads CSVGVGANTGELFF. The DNA for the CDR3 is TGCAGCGTGGGCGTCGGGGCGAACACCGGGGAGCTGTTTTTT. This sequence joins TRBV29-1 and TRBJ2-2, with a weak D call TRBD2 (5 bases). V was shortened by 6 bases and J by 0 bases, with 11 bases between the two germline ends. Germline CDR1 is SQVTM and CDR2 is ANQGSEA. The CDR3 is 14 residues long.

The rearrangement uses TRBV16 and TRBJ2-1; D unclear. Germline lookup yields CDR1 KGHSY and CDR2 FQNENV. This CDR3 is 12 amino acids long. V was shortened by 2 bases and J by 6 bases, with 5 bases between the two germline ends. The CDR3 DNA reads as TGTGCCAGCAGCCAACGGACCAATGAGCAGTTCTTC. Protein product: CASSQRTNEQFF. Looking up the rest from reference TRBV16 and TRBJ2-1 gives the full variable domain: GEEVAQTPKHLVRGEGQKAKLYCAPIKGHSYVFWYQQVLKNEFKFLISFQNENVFDETGMPKERFSAKCLPNSPCSLEIQATKLEDSAVYFCASSQRTNEQFFGPGTRLTVL.

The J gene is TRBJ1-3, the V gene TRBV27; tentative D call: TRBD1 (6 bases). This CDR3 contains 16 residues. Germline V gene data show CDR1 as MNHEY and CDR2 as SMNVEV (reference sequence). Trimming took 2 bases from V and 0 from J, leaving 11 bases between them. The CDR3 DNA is TGTGCCAGCAGTTTACAGGGGAGCGCCTCTGGAAACACCATATATTTT. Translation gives CASSLQGSASGNTIYF.

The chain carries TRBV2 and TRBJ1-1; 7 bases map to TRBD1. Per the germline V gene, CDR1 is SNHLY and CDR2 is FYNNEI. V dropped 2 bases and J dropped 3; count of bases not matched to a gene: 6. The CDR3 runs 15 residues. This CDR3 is CASSETTGRDTEAFF. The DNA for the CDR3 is TGTGCCAGCAGTGAAACGACAGGGAGGGACACTGAAGCTTTCTTT.

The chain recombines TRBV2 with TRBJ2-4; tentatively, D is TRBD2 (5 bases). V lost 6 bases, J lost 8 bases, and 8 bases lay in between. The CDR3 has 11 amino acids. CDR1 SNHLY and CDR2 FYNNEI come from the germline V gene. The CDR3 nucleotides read TGTGCCAGCAGGAAGGAGGACATTCAGTACTTC. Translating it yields CASRKEDIQYF.

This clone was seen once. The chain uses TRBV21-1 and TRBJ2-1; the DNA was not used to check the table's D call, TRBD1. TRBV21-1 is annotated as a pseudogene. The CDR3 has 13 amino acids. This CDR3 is CAARDRPVNEQFF. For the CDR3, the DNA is TGTGCCGCCCGGGACAGGCCAGTCAATGAGCAGTTCTTC.

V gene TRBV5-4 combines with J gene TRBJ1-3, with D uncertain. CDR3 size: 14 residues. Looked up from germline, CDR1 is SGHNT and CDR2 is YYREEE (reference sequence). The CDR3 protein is CAQQPGFSGNTIYF. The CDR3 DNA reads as TGTGCACAGCAGCCCGGGTTTAGTGGAAACACCATATATTTT.

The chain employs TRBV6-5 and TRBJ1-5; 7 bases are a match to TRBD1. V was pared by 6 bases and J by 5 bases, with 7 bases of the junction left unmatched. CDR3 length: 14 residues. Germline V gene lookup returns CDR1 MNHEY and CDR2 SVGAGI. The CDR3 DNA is TGTGCCAGCAGGGGGGACAGCAGGGATCAGCCCCAGCATTTT. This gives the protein CASRGDSRDQPQHF.

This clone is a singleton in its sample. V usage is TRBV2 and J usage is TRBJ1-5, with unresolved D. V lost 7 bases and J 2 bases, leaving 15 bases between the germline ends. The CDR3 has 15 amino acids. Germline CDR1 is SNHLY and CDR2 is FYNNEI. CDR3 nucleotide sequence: TGTGCCAGCACCCAATACCCCGGGGGCAATCAGCCCCAGCATTTT. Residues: CASTQYPGGNQPQHF.

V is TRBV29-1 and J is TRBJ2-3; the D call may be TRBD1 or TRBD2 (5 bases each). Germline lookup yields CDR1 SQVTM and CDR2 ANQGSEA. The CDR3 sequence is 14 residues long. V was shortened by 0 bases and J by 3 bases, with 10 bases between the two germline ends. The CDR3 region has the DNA TGCAGCGTTGAAGACCGGGACGCAACAGATACGCAGTATTTT. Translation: CSVEDRDATDTQYF.

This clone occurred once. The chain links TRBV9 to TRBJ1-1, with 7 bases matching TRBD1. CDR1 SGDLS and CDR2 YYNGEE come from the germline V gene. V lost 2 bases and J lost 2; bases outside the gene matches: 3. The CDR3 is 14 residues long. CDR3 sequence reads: CASSVGTANTEAFF. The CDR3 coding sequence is TGTGCCAGCAGCGTTGGGACAGCCAACACTGAAGCTTTCTTT.

The CDR3 region is CASSDPAAYEQYF. CDR3 nucleotide sequence: TGTGCCAGCAGCGACCCGGCCGCCTACGAGCAGTACTTC. The chain carries TRBV13 and TRBJ2-7; D is uncertain. The CDR3 runs 13 residues. Trimming removed 5 bases from V and 2 bases from J, with 10 bases in between. CDR1 is PRHDT, CDR2 FYEKMQ, per germline (reference sequence).